Listed below are T cell receptor beta chains from one sample, sequenced in a study of blood T cell repertoires in COVID-19. Clones were sequenced by immunoSEQ multiplex PCR, and TCRdb holds only the in-frame ones, with some missing. The sample includes 200,000 to 300,000 clones, about 86% of them seen just once. The sample consisted of peripheral blood. The receptor source for this set is a man aged 30 to 39 with active or convalescent COVID-19. CDR3s include the opening cysteine and the closing phenylalanine or tryptophan. A D gene is named only where the DNA matches it firmly. Clone size appears in some rows only: once, few, many, or a class for an expanded clone.

d_gene,j_gene,abundance,v_gene,CDR3nt,CDR3aa
TRBD1,TRBJ1-1,NA,TRBV5-4,TGTGCCAGCAGCTTGGCGGCAGGGGGAACAAACACTGAAGCTTTCTTT,CASSLAAGGTNTEAFF
TRBD2,TRBJ2-1,NA,TRBV18,TGTGCCAGCTCACCACGTCCGGGAGGGAATGAGCAGTTCTTC,CASSPRPGGNEQFF
NA,TRBJ1-6,NA,TRBV2,TGTGCCAGCAGTGAAGTTGGCGCTCCAGGGCAGAGCTCCTATAATTCACCCCTCCACTTT,CASSEVGAPGQSSYNSPLHF
NA,TRBJ1-5,NA,TRBV28,TGTGCCACCAGAGGAGGGGTGTATAGCAATCAGCCCCAGCATTTT,CATRGGVYSNQPQHF
NA,TRBJ1-1,NA,TRBV6-5,TGTGCCAGTACACAGGGACTGAACACTGAAGCTTTCTTT,CASTQGLNTEAFF
NA,TRBJ2-1,NA,TRBV2,TGTGCCAGCAGTGAAGGGCTCAGGGGCTACAATGAGCAGTTCTTC,CASSEGLRGYNEQFF
TRBD2,TRBJ2-1,NA,TRBV11-2,TGTGCCAGCAGCTCTCGGACTAGCGGGGGGAGTGAGCAGTTCTTC,CASSSRTSGGSEQFF
NA,TRBJ2-2,few,TRBV6-6,TGTGCCAGCGTCATTCAGGGGAACACCGGGGAGCTGTTTTTT,CASVIQGNTGELFF
NA,TRBJ1-4,NA,TRBV10-2,TGCGCCAGCAGTCTCACAGGGCCTAATGAAAAACTGTTTTTT,CASSLTGPNEKLFF
NA,TRBJ2-7,NA,TRBV27,TGTGCCAGCAGTTTATTTTCAGCGGGCTACGAGCAGTACTTC,CASSLFSAGYEQYF
NA,TRBJ1-2,NA,TRBV7-2,TGTGCCAGCAGCCAGGGGTCTTTAGATGGCTACACCTTC,CASSQGSLDGYTF
NA,TRBJ2-2,NA,TRBV9,TGTGCCAGCAGCAGAGGGGCGGGACCGAACACCGGGGAGCTGTTTTTT,CASSRGAGPNTGELFF
NA,TRBJ1-4,NA,TRBV28,TGTGCCAGCAGCCTCACAGGGTTAGGTGAAAAACTGTTTTTT,CASSLTGLGEKLFF
NA,TRBJ1-6,NA,TRBV27,TGTGCCAGCAGTTTATGGCAGGCGACCTCCTATAATTCACCCCTCCACTTT,CASSLWQATSYNSPLHF
TRBD2,TRBJ2-7,NA,TRBV5-4,TGTGCCAGCAGCTCGGAGATTAGCGACTCGGAGCGGGGGGACCCCTACGAGCAGTACTTC,CASSSEISDSERGDPYEQYF
NA,TRBJ1-4,few,TRBV30,TGTGCCTGGAGTGTTGGGCAGGGATTCGGAAAACTGTTTTTT,CAWSVGQGFGKLFF
NA,TRBJ2-5,NA,TRBV4-1,TGCGCCAGCAGCCAAGAATGGGGCGAAGAGACCCAGTACTTC,CASSQEWGEETQYF
NA,TRBJ2-3,NA,TRBV5-8,TGTGCCAGCAGCATCGCTAGTTCCTGGTCCCCAGATACGCAGTATTTT,CASSIASSWSPDTQYF
NA,TRBJ1-1,NA,TRBV3-1/TRBV3-2,TGTGCCAGCAGCCGATGGGGGGAAAGGATGAACACTGAAGCTTTCTTT,CASSRWGERMNTEAFF
NA,TRBJ2-1,once,TRBV19,TGTGCCAGTTCCCCTGGGAGGGGGAGCTACAATGAGCAGTTCTTC,CASSPGRGSYNEQFF
NA,TRBJ2-7,NA,TRBV29-1,TGCAGCGTTGAAGACGTGAGCCCCGAGCAGTACTTC,CSVEDVSPEQYF
NA,TRBJ2-1,NA,TRBV5-1,TGCGCCAGCAGCTCCCTAAATACTGAGCAGTTCTTC,CASSSLNTEQFF
NA,TRBJ2-1,NA,TRBV5-6,TGTGCCAGCAGCTTGTTAGTGCACAATGAGCAGTTCTTC,CASSLLVHNEQFF
NA,TRBJ2-1,NA,TRBV29-1,TGCAGCGATACTAGTCCCTACAATGAGCAGTTCTTC,CSDTSPYNEQFF
NA,TRBJ1-4,few,TRBV2,TGTGCCAGCAGCCAACGGCAGGGTAATGAAAAACTGTTTTTT,CASSQRQGNEKLFF
TRBD2,TRBJ2-3,NA,TRBV7-3,TGTGCCAGCAGCTTAACGTTCGAGCGGGGGGGCACAGATACGCAGTATTTT,CASSLTFERGGTDTQYF
TRBD1,TRBJ1-1,few,TRBV30,TGTGCCTGGGTCCACAGGGGGATGAACACTGAAGCTTTCTTT,CAWVHRGMNTEAFF
TRBD1,TRBJ1-2,NA,TRBV11-2,TGTGCCAGCAGCTTACATGCGGGACAGGGTTATGGCTACACCTTC,CASSLHAGQGYGYTF
NA,TRBJ2-1,NA,TRBV5-1,TGCGCCAGCAGCTTGGGTCGGGGTCCAAACAATGAGCAGTTCTTC,CASSLGRGPNNEQFF
NA,TRBJ1-5,NA,TRBV12-5,TGTGCTAGTGGTTTGGTCACCCTAAGGAGTGGGGGAGGTCAGCCCCAGCATTTT,CASGLVTLRSGGGQPQHF
NA,TRBJ2-2,NA,TRBV5-8,TGTGCCAGCAACCTCCGCGGGGTCTTCACCGGGGAGCTGTTTTTT,CASNLRGVFTGELFF
TRBD1,TRBJ1-1,NA,TRBV4-3,TGCGCCAGCAGCCAAGATCGCAGGGGGGACACTGAAGCTTTCTTT,CASSQDRRGDTEAFF
NA,TRBJ1-1,NA,TRBV7-9,TGTGCCAGCGAGAACCCTGAAGCTTTCTTT,CASENPEAFF
NA,TRBJ2-1,NA,TRBV19,TGTGCCAGTAGTATCGGGGGGACAGGCTCCTACAATGAGCAGTTCTTC,CASSIGGTGSYNEQFF
TRBD1,TRBJ2-3,NA,TRBV9,TGTGCCAGCAGCGTAGTACAGGGGGCCACAGATACGCAGTATTTT,CASSVVQGATDTQYF
NA,TRBJ1-4,NA,TRBV5-1,TGCGCCAGCAGCTTGGGCAGCGCGGAGGAAAAACTGTTTTTT,CASSLGSAEEKLFF
NA,TRBJ1-5,NA,TRBV6-6,TGTGCCAGCACCCGAGGGCAAGATCAGCCCCAGCATTTT,CASTRGQDQPQHF
NA,TRBJ2-5,NA,TRBV2,TGTGCCAGCAGTATCACATTTTCCGGGACACGGGCAGAGACCCAGTACTTC,CASSITFSGTRAETQYF
TRBD1,TRBJ1-1,NA,TRBV5-6,TGTGCCAGCAGCCGGACAGGGGGCGCGGGCACTGAAGCTTTCTTT,CASSRTGGAGTEAFF
NA,TRBJ2-5,many,TRBV5-5,TGTGCCAGCAGCACAGCCACCGGGGGTAGTGTTGGAGAGACCCAGTACTTC,CASSTATGGSVGETQYF
NA,TRBJ2-1,NA,TRBV30,TGTGCCTGGAGTCCCCCAGGTGGCCCCTACAATGAGCAGTTCTTC,CAWSPPGGPYNEQFF
NA,TRBJ2-2,NA,TRBV18,TGTGCCAGCTCACCACCGGGCCTCACCGGGGAGCTGTTTTTT,CASSPPGLTGELFF
NA,TRBJ2-1,NA,TRBV6-5,TGTGCCAGTTATACGAGCTCCTACAATGAGCAGTTCTTC,CASYTSSYNEQFF
NA,TRBJ2-7,once,TRBV5-8,TGTGCCAGCAGCGAAGACAGCTCCTACGAGCAGTACTTC,CASSEDSSYEQYF
NA,TRBJ1-1,NA,TRBV7-9,TGTGCCAGCAGCTTAGCGTTATCCACTGAAGCTTTCTTT,CASSLALSTEAFF
TRBD1,TRBJ1-1,NA,TRBV20-1,TGCAGTGCTAGAACAGGGGATGAAGCTTTCTTT,CSARTGDEAFF